This TCR beta chain stems from a study of cytomegalovirus exposure and HLA in healthy donors (dated by TCRdb to 2016 to 2017). With respect to the entire study: In an earlier analysis of approximately 500 of the donors, around 300 Gb of sequence data and 117 million unique TCR beta sequences from 150 million to 200 million T cells were reported. An early release covering roughly 580 HLA-typed donors comprised about 300 gigabases of sequencing data and tens of millions of unique TCR sequences. Among the roughly 400 genotyped donors, about 83% belonged to the genetic ancestry cluster associated with self-reported Caucasian donors. The study was designed to test whether signatures of past pathogen exposure could be identified by cataloging public T cell receptors. The T cell repertoires of some 700 subjects were profiled by immunosequencing and related to cytomegalovirus serostatus. Besides the first cohort of under 700 subjects, a separate validation cohort made up of around 120 different subjects was used. To predict cytomegalovirus infection status, the study brought together high-throughput TCR immunosequencing, statistical association of individual TCRs with disease status, and machine learning. A later analysis re-examined previously published TCR beta repertoires from roughly 720 donors and added high-resolution HLA genotyping to investigate patterns of TCR occurrence. The later analysis used no new phenotypic data to find candidate immune exposures, relying instead on TCR beta sequences and their occurrence across donors. In an earlier analysis of roughly 540 of the donors, high-throughput TCR beta sequencing was used to judge whether each TCR beta V gene segment behaved as functional or pseudogenic. Donor age, sex, ethnicity and CMV serostatus were compiled together with the repertoire data. A later genetic analysis took genome-wide SNP genotypes for about 65% of the roughly 670 donors and used that subset as a discovery cohort. Every discovery cohort repertoire had been produced on one sequencing platform. HLA typing included class I and class II loci at four-digit resolution. The number of typed donors differed by locus: about 620-640 for A, B, C, DRB1 and DQB1; approximately 540 for DQA1; about 600 for DPA1; and some 470 for DPB1. Several DR-DQ haplotypes were handled as single units for association and clustering because linkage in the cohort was strong. On average, around 200,000 unique TCR beta nucleotide sequences were sequenced per donor among about 400 genotyped donors of the cohort, with approximately 18% of those sequences being non-productive.

The CDR3 sequence holds 13 residues, the cysteine and phenylalanine included. This entry keeps only the CDR3 DNA: 39 bases, framed from base 1. Taken from the germline V gene, the CDR1 and CDR2 loops are MNHEY and SVGAGI. V drops 7 bases and J drops 1 base, leaving 10 bases in between. The paper's findings and limits, for the study overall: A total of some 180 TCR beta chains were listed by the study as associated with cytomegalovirus. A group of highly shared sequence variants was considered likely to be a technical artifact of the sequencing pipeline. Linkage disequilibrium might explain the correlated functional status among segregating V segments, but an unknown experimental factor could not be excluded. Most CMV-associated TCR beta chains appeared to be HLA-restricted in a later analysis, and the HLA associations seemed to be driven largely by CMV exposure. The classifier was reported to diagnose cytomegalovirus status with high specificity and sensitivity in both the original cohort and the validation cohort. According to the authors, the approach could potentially be generalized to other disease states and immunological phenotypes. Strong co-occurrence of HLA alleles, especially DR and DQ, made assigning TCR associations to individual alleles difficult. In a later analysis, around 15,000 TCR beta sequences were associated with specific HLA alleles at a false discovery rate of 0.05. In an earlier analysis of over 550 of the donors, most TCR beta V segments were observed in productive rearrangements about 90% or about 30% of the time, broadly matching IMGT annotations. A further reported finding was that TCR beta sequences accurately predicted the HLA-A and HLA-B alleles for most subjects in the first cohort. Because some donors lacked HLA typing at each locus, the association tests relied only on the typed subset. Three of the identified cytomegalovirus-associated TCR beta chains were confirmed in vitro to be specific for cytomegalovirus antigens. The presence/absence analyses assumed that sequencing depth was roughly uniform across donors, and that assumption may not be true. Only TCR beta chains were sequenced in this cohort, and the absence of alpha or paired-chain data limited detectable features. For the cohort, immune exposure information was limited to CMV serostatus. An association between a missense DCLRE1C variant and V-gene and J-gene trimming of TCR beta chains was found in a later genetic analysis and replicated in an independent cohort. The earlier analysis of nearly 600 of the donors excluded 15 to 20 rarely observed V segments, including chromosome 9 orphons, because counts were too low. A later analysis reported that several top co-occurrence clusters appeared linked to parvovirus B19, influenza, CMV and Epstein-Barr virus. Most TCR sequences were observed very rarely across donors, whereas some public TCRs were present in many individuals. According to a later analysis, TCR association rates differed among HLA loci, with DRB1 alleles showing the most associated TCRs and HLA-C alleles showing the fewest. Compared with the 666-donor mean, donors in an Asian-associated ancestry cluster had fewer N-insertions in productive TCRs, according to a later genetic analysis. Compared with equally common non-associated chains, HLA-associated TCR beta chains in a later analysis were more clonally expanded and had lower generation probabilities. Some IMGT-functional V segments, including TRBV6-2 and TRBV6-3, could not be distinguished by the 87-base-pair reads and were therefore excluded.

Receptor amplification or capture employed the immunoSEQ multiplex PCR assay. For the multiplex PCR, a mixture combining 60 forward primers for TCR Vbeta segments and 13 reverse primers for TCR Jbeta segments was used. The CDR3 region of rearranged TCR beta genes was amplified from genomic DNA by a multiplex PCR assay. On the Illumina HiSeq System, the amplified TCR beta libraries were sequenced as 87-base-pair reads. The published analysis was carried out like this. In a later analysis, tens of millions of unique TCR beta chains were counted across the 500 to 850 repertoires, and roughly 11 million of these chains were shared by at least two donors. Raw reads were error-corrected and collapsed into unique sequences with a nearest-neighbor algorithm that merged closely related sequences to remove PCR and sequencing errors. Alignment of CDR3 sequences to IMGT reference sequences was used to assign V, D and J gene segments. For a sequence to be retained, a match of at least six nucleotides to both a V gene segment and a J gene segment was required. Rearrangements were called productive when the CDR3 lacked stop codons and stayed in frame with V and J; all others were non-productive. Following IMGT convention, CDR3 was defined as the stretch from the second conserved V-encoded cysteine to the conserved J-encoded phenylalanine. In an earlier analysis of roughly 610 of the donors, sequences lacking an unambiguous match to a single V gene segment were excluded. In an earlier analysis of 587 of the donors, a V segment was called functional when productive rearrangements were above 56.7%, and segregating when the standard deviation between donors exceeded 5%. A statistical classification framework was built to diagnose cytomegalovirus status from the catalog of TCR beta chain sequences. In a later analysis, V and J genes were assigned by comparing TCR nucleotide sequences against IMGT/GENE-DB human TR gene sequences. A later analysis assigned CDR3 sequences and most-parsimonious VDJ recombination scenarios with the TCRdist pipeline. In a later analysis, each TCR beta chain was defined by its CDR3 amino acid sequence together with its V-gene family, and reads without a unique V-gene family were excluded. To address suspected cross-contamination and a sequencing artifact, a later analysis removed 592 highly shared, low-generation-probability nucleotide sequences. A later analysis calculated a clonal expansion index for each public chain from normalized within-repertoire ranks of inferred template counts. Generation probabilities in a later analysis came from a VDJ recombination model fitted to out-of-frame rearrangements, and those results were checked against IGoR. In a later analysis, hypergeometric tests were used to score TCR-TCR, TCR-HLA and TCR-CMV co-occurrence, with a repertoire-size bias correction applied to TCR pairs. False discovery rates were estimated in a later analysis by permuting HLA or CMV assignments 20 times. In a later analysis, co-occurring TCRs were grouped with DBSCAN, and TCRdist sequence similarity was added when clustering was performed within HLA-allele-positive subsets. Repertoires with fewer than 30,000 or more than 120,000 public chains were left out of co-occurrence clustering, as were about 5 repertoires with anomalous nucleotide sharing. Held by TCRdb, this immuneACCESS table contains in-frame sequences only and omits some clones. Under half of the omission traces to an unresolved V gene where checked; the cause of the rest is unknown. V and J calls and clone size are copied from that table; D and trimming were computed from the DNA. This sample comprises some 200,000 clones, around 86% of them detected only once. The top ten constitute 6.3% of the sample.

The cohort consisted of 666 healthy bone marrow donors. All cohort members were sampled while nominally healthy, although unrecorded immune exposures were likely present. The donor was CMV seropositive and belonged to the group of over 250 seropositive cohort members. A peripheral blood sample was provided by each donor, and peripheral blood mononuclear cells were used for TCR beta sequencing. Genomic DNA extraction from the blood cell samples was performed with the Qiagen DNeasy Blood Extraction Kit. This clone has only a few counts. The antigen it binds to is not known. Qualities for individual bases were not recorded, and no much larger clone is one base off.

This TCR was recovered from a man in his forties in good health and CMV-seropositive. The V gene is TRBV6-5 and the J gene is TRBJ1-1; perhaps TRBD1 is the D gene, with 5 bases matching. Sequences were obtained from PBMCs. The DNA is TGTGCCAGCACGCAGGGTCGGAACACTGAAGCTTTCTTT. Translated, this gives CASTQGRNTEAFF.